A selection of T cell receptor beta chains follows, all from one sample in a study of T cells in localized non-small cell lung cancer. Clones were read by immunoSEQ multiplex PCR, and TCRdb kept only the in-frame ones, dropping some. The data show about 59,000 clones, approximately 90% seen once. Here the sequenced sample was peripheral blood, taken before any cancer treatment. The receptors originated from a man between 40 and 70 years old with stage I lung adenocarcinoma. The CDR3 runs from the conserved cysteine through the conserved F or W. Fields, in order: V gene, J gene, clone size, D gene, CDR3 DNA, CDR3 protein. D genes are given only for firm matches. Size tells how often a clone was seen (once, few, many) or the class of an expanded clone, and some rows leave it out.

TRBV7-2	TRBJ2-3	few	-	TGTGCCAGCAGCTTAGCCCGCGTCCGCACAGATACGCAGTATTTT	CASSLARVRTDTQYF
TRBV25-1	TRBJ2-7	once	-	TGTGCCAGCAGTGGTGGGAGCGAGCAGTACTTC	CASSGGSEQYF
TRBV6-6	TRBJ1-6	-	-	TGTGCCAGCACCTCCCCGCCAAATTCACCCCTCCACTTT	CASTSPPNSPLHF
TRBV6-4	TRBJ2-2	few	-	TGTGCCAGCAGTGAGGACAACACCGGGGAGCTGTTTTTT	CASSEDNTGELFF
TRBV2	TRBJ2-5	-	TRBD1	TGTGCCAGCAGTCTAGGACAGGGAGAAGAGACCCAGTACTTC	CASSLGQGEETQYF
TRBV29-1	TRBJ1-4	-	-	TGCAGCGTTGTGTCAGGGATTAATGAAAAACTGTTTTTT	CSVVSGINEKLFF
TRBV7-9	TRBJ2-2	-	-	TGTGCCAGCAGCTACCGGACCAAGAACACCGGGGAGCTGTTTTTT	CASSYRTKNTGELFF
TRBV27	TRBJ2-7	once	TRBD1	TGTGCCAGCAGTTTATCAGTCGGGACAGGGGGTGGCGAGCAGTACTTC	CASSLSVGTGGGEQYF
TRBV5-4	TRBJ2-3	-	-	TGTGCCAGCAGCCCCGGGTCGGTAGTTGTAATCGATACGCAGTATTTT	CASSPGSVVVIDTQYF
TRBV4-3	TRBJ2-7	-	TRBD2	TGCGCCAGCAGCCAAGAAGTCAGCGGGAGGGCCTACGAGCAGTACTTC	CASSQEVSGRAYEQYF
TRBV5-1	TRBJ2-3	-	TRBD2	TGCGCCAGCAGCTTGGCACCTAGCGGCAGCACAGATACGCAGTATTTT	CASSLAPSGSTDTQYF
TRBV2	TRBJ2-5	once	-	TGTGCCAGCAGGGGAAGCATAGGGGGGGGAGCCCAGTACTTC	CASRGSIGGGAQYF
TRBV6-6	TRBJ1-2	-	-	TGTGCCCTCGGGGGAACTCACTATGGCTACACCTTC	CALGGTHYGYTF
TRBV6-6	TRBJ2-2	-	TRBD2	TGTGCCAGCAGTTACTTGTCTAGCGGGAGAGGTGGGGAGCTGTTTTTT	CASSYLSSGRGGELFF
TRBV29-1	TRBJ2-7	-	TRBD2	TGCAGCGTTGAACTAGCGGGACGGTACGAGCAGTACTTC	CSVELAGRYEQYF
TRBV7-9	TRBJ1-1	-	-	TGTGCCAGCAGCTTATCTGGCAGGGAGTCTGAAGCTTTCTTT	CASSLSGRESEAFF
TRBV13	TRBJ2-2	few	TRBD2	TGTGCCAGCAGCCAAGATGCGGGAGGGCCCGGGGAGCTGTTTTTT	CASSQDAGGPGELFF
TRBV7-8	TRBJ2-7	-	-	TGTGCCAGCAGCTTAAGGGAGAACCACTACGAGCAGTACTTC	CASSLRENHYEQYF
TRBV6-1	TRBJ1-5	-	-	TGTGCCAGCAGTGCAGGGTTCGGAAATCAGCCCCAGCATTTT	CASSAGFGNQPQHF
TRBV25-1	TRBJ2-7	-	-	TGTGCCAGCAGTCATCCCCGGACCGAGTACGAGCAGTACTTC	CASSHPRTEYEQYF
TRBV5-4	TRBJ2-2	once	TRBD2	TGTGCCAGCAGCTCATTCCTAGCGGGAGGAATTAACACCGGGGAGCTGTTTTTT	CASSSFLAGGINTGELFF
TRBV30	TRBJ2-7	-	-	TGTGCCTTAAGACTAGTATCGTACGAGCAGTACTTC	CALRLVSYEQYF
TRBV29-1	TRBJ1-3	-	-	TGCAGCTGTCGGGCCCCTAGGGGAAACACCATATATTTT	CSCRAPRGNTIYF
TRBV7-7	TRBJ1-3	-	-	TGTGCTAGCAGCTTATCGGATGGAAACACCATATATTTT	CASSLSDGNTIYF
TRBV30	TRBJ2-4	-	-	TGTGCCTGGAATGGGGGGCTAGCCAAAAACATTCAGTACTTC	CAWNGGLAKNIQYF
TRBV7-6	TRBJ2-7	-	-	TGTGCCAGCAGTCCGATCCGGGACACCTCCTACGAGCAGTACTTC	CASSPIRDTSYEQYF
TRBV5-6	TRBJ2-1	once	-	TGTGCCAGCAGCTTTAAACCTGGAAATGAGCAGTTCTTC	CASSFKPGNEQFF
TRBV28	TRBJ1-2	-	-	TGTGCCAGCAGTCCCTGGCGGCGGGATGGCTACACCTTC	CASSPWRRDGYTF
TRBV2	TRBJ2-1	-	TRBD2	TGTGCCAGCGCCTCCGGGGCCGGGACTAGGAGCGGCGAGCAGTTCTTC	CASASGAGTRSGEQFF
TRBV18	TRBJ2-3	-	-	TGTGCCAGCTCAAGGGACACGACTAGCACAGATACGCAGTATTTT	CASSRDTTSTDTQYF
TRBV7-8	TRBJ2-3	-	-	TGTGCCAGCAGCTTGCGGTCAGGGTCGGATACGCAGTATTTT	CASSLRSGSDTQYF
TRBV6-1	TRBJ2-5	-	TRBD1	TGTGCCAGTCGAACCACAGGGGGCTCAGGGACCCAGTACTTC	CASRTTGGSGTQYF
TRBV7-3	TRBJ1-1	-	-	TGTGCCAGCAGCTCCTCCGGGACGGCCGTAACTGAAGCTTTCTTT	CASSSSGTAVTEAFF
TRBV28	TRBJ2-1	-	-	TGTGCCAGCAGCCGGGGATACCGAAGGGGCGCCCTGTACAATGAGCAGTTCTTC	CASSRGYRRGALYNEQFF
TRBV5-1	TRBJ2-1	-	TRBD1	TGCGCCAGCAGCTTCTATGAACTTGGACAGGGGGACAATGAGCAGTTCTTC	CASSFYELGQGDNEQFF
TRBV9	TRBJ2-7	-	-	TGTGCCAGCAGCGTAGATCCCACTAACACCTACGAGCAGTACTTC	CASSVDPTNTYEQYF
TRBV27	TRBJ1-5	-	TRBD1	TGTGCCAGCAAGAAAGCATTGGGACAGGGGGCGTATCAGCCCCAGCATTTT	CASKKALGQGAYQPQHF
TRBV9	TRBJ2-2	-	-	TGTGCCAGCAGCGTAGCGAGTAGCACCAACACCGGGGAGCTGTTTTTT	CASSVASSTNTGELFF
TRBV12-5	TRBJ2-3	-	-	TGTGCTAGTGGTTTAGCACGGGGCACAGATACGCAGTATTTT	CASGLARGTDTQYF
TRBV5-8	TRBJ1-1	-	-	TGTGCCAGCAGCTTGCTGGGGGGAACTGAAGCTTTCTTT	CASSLLGGTEAFF
TRBV7-7	TRBJ2-2	many	TRBD2	TGTGCTAGCAGCTTAGGAAGGACTAGCGGGAGGGCCGTCGGGGAGCTGTTTTTT	CASSLGRTSGRAVGELFF
TRBV13	TRBJ2-2	-	-	TGTGCCAGCAGCTTAGTTACAGGGAGGGGGGCGAATTCGAACACCGGGGAGCTGTTTTTT	CASSLVTGRGANSNTGELFF
TRBV6-5	TRBJ2-7	-	-	TGTGCCAGCAGTTATCTAGTAGGGGCTGCCGAGCAGTACTTC	CASSYLVGAAEQYF
TRBV5-6	TRBJ2-7	-	-	TGTGCCAGCAGCTTGACAGATTCCTACGAGCAGTACTTC	CASSLTDSYEQYF
TRBV18	TRBJ2-7	-	TRBD2	TGTGCCAGCTCACCGCGGCCCGTCCAAGCGGGGCTCTACGAGCAGTACTTC	CASSPRPVQAGLYEQYF
TRBV30	TRBJ2-5	-	TRBD2	TGTGCCTGGAGTGTGGTCGGCGGGAGCGCGACCCAGTACTTC	CAWSVVGGSATQYF
TRBV19	TRBJ2-7	-	TRBD2	TGTGCCAGTAGTATAGGACTAGCGAACGAGCAGTACTTC	CASSIGLANEQYF
TRBV28	TRBJ1-2	-	-	TGTGCCAGCAGTTTTGGGGGCAGCTATGGCTACACCTTC	CASSFGGSYGYTF
TRBV4-2	TRBJ2-7	-	TRBD2	TGTGCCAGCAGCCAAGTGGGTAGCGGGGGCACCTACGAGCAGTACTTC	CASSQVGSGGTYEQYF
TRBV7-9	TRBJ1-4	-	-	TGTGCCAGCAGCTTAGTCCCCGGGACCGCAAATGAAAAACTGTTTTTT	CASSLVPGTANEKLFF
TRBV5-1	TRBJ2-7	-	-	TGCGCCAGCAGCGCCGGACAGTCCACCGTACCCTACGAGCAGTACTTC	CASSAGQSTVPYEQYF
TRBV5-1	TRBJ2-5	-	TRBD2	TGCGCCAGCAGCCCCCGGGGTAGCGGGAGCCTCCGCCAAGAGACCCAGTACTTC	CASSPRGSGSLRQETQYF